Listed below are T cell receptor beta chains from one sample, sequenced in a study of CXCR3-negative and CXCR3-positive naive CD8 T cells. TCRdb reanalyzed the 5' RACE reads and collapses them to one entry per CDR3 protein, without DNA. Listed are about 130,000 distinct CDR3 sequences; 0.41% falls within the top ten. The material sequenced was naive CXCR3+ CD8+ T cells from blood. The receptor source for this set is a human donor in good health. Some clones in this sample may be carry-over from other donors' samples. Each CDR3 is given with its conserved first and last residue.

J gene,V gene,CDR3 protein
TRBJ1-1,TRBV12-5,CASGPSYGEAFF
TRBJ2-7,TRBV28,CASSLIPSGSYEQYF
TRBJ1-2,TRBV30,CAWVEVPAGYTF
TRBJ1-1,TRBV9,CASSVAGELDEAFF
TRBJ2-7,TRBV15,CATSRRGTSYEQYF
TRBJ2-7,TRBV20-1,CSAYPLGQGANEQYF
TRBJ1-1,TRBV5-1,CASSLEGFSEAFF
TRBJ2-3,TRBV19,CASRSHRGQVDTQYF
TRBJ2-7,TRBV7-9,CASGDPYEQYF
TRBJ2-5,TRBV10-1,CASTGGGLTQYF
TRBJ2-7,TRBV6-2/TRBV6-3,CATSVMTAIYEQYF
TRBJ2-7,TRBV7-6,CASSPEPDGLEQYF
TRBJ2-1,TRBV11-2,CASSPTRGEQFF
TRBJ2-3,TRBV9,CASSVEGTGSTDTQYF
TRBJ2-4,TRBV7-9,CASSLESWGDANIQYF
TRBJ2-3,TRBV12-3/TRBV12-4,CASTPLGTSGGVPTDTQYF
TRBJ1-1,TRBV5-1,CASSLRTGNTEAFF
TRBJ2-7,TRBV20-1,CSAAGGRTRFNEQYF
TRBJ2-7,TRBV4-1,CARSQPGQGGDYEQYF
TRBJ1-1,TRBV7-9,CASSLRGENTEAFF
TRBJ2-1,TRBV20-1,CSARDLAGSDNEQFF
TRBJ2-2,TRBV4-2,CASSHPGGTTHISNTGELFF